What follows is one TCR beta chain and its context. This record comes from a study of cytomegalovirus exposure and HLA in healthy donors. For the study at large: Across almost 400 genotyped donors, approximately 81% landed in the Caucasian-associated ancestry cluster.

Both 60 Vbeta primers and 13 Jbeta primers went into the PCR. Here immunoSEQ multiplex PCR was the method, and the copy in TCRdb shows in-frame clones only, minus some. The sample carries about 150,000 clones, about four fifths recorded once. The germline CDR1 and CDR2 sequences are SEHNR and FQNEAQ (reference sequence). The CDR3 is 15 residues long. V gave up 2 bases and J gave up 5 bases, with 15 bases separating them. The specimen sequenced was PBMCs. The clonotype originates from a man aged 18-30 years in good health and CMV-seronegative. The V call is TRBV7-9, the J call TRBJ2-5; D not certain. Here the CDR3 DNA reads TGTGCCAGCAGCTTATCCTTTCGACAAGGCGAGACCCAGTACTTC. Translation: CASSLSFRQGETQYF.